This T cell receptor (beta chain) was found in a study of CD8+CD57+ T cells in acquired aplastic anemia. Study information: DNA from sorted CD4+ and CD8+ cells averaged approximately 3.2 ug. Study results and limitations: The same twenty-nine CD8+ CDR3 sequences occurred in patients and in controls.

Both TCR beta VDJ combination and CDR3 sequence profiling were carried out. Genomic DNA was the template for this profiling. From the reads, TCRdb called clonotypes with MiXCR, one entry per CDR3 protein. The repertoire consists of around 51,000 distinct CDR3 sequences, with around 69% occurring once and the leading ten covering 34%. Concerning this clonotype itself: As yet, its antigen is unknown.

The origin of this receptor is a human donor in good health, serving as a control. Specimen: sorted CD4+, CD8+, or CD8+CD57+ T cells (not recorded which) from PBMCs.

The CDR3, as DNA: TGTGCCAGCAGACTGTCTAGACTAGACCCTGAGCAGTTCTTC. Residues: CASRLSRLDPEQFF. This chain joins TRBV2 and TRBJ2-1, with D perhaps matching TRBD2 (6 bases). Looked up from germline, CDR1 is SNHLY and CDR2 is FYNNEI. This CDR3 is 14 amino acids long. Trimming removed 6 bases from V and 9 bases from J, with 18 bases in between.